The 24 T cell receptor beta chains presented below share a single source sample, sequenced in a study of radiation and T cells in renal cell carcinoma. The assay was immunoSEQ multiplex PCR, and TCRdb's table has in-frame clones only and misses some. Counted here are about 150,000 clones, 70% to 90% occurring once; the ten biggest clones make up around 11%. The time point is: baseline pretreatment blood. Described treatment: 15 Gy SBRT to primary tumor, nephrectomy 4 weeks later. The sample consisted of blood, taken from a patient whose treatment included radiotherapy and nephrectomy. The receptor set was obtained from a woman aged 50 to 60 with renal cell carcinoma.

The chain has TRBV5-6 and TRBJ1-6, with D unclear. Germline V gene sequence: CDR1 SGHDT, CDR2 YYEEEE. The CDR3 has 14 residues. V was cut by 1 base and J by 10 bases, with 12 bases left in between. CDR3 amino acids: CASSLIGVESPLHF. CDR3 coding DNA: TGTGCCAGCAGCTTGATCGGAGTGGAGTCACCCCTCCACTTT.

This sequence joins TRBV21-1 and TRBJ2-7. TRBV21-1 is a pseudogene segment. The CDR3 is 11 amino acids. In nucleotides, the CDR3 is TGTGCCAGCAGCAAGCCCGACGAGCAGTACTTC. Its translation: CASSKPDEQYF.

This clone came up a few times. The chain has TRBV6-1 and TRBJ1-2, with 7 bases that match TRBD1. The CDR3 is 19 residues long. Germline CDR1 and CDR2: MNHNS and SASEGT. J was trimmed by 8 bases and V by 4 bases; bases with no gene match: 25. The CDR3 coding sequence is TGTGCCAGCAGTGGACCCCTGCCATGGACAGGTCCCCTCTTCTACGGCTACACCTTC. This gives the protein CASSGPLPWTGPLFYGYTF.

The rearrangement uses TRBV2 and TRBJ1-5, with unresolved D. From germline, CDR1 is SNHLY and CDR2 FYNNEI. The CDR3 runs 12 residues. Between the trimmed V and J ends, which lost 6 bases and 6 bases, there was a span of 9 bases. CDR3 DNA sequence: TGTGCCAGCAGCGACCCTCGTCAGCCCCAGCATTTT. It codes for CASSDPRQPQHF.

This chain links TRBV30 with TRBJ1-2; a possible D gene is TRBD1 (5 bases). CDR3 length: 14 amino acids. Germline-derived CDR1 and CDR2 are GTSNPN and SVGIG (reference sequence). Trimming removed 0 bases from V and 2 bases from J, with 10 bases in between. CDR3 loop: CAWSVRRGNYGYTF. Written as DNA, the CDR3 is TGTGCCTGGAGTGTTAGGAGGGGAAACTATGGCTACACCTTC.

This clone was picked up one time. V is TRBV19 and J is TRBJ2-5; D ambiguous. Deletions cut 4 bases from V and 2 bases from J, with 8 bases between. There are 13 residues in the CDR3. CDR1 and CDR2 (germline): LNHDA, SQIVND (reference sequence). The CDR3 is CASSRQMQETQYF. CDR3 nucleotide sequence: TGTGCCAGTAGTAGGCAGATGCAAGAGACCCAGTACTTC.

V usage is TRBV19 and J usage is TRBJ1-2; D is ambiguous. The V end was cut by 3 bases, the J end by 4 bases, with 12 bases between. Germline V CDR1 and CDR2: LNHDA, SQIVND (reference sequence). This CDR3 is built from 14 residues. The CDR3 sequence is CASSIRQRGYGYTF. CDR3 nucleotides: TGTGCCAGTAGTATTAGGCAGAGAGGCTATGGCTACACCTTC. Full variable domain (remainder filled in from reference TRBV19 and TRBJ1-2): DGGITQSPKYLFRKEGQNVTLSCEQNLNHDAMYWYRQDPGQGLRLIYYSQIVNDFQKGDIAEGYSVSREKKESFPLTVTSAQKNPTAFYLCASSIRQRGYGYTFGSGTRLTVV.

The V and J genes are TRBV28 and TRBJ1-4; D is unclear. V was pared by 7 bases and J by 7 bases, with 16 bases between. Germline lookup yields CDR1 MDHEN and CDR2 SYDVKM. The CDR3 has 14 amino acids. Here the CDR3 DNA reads TGTGCCAGCAACAACCTAGGTGGTCGTGAAAAACTGTTTTTT. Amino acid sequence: CASNNLGGREKLFF.

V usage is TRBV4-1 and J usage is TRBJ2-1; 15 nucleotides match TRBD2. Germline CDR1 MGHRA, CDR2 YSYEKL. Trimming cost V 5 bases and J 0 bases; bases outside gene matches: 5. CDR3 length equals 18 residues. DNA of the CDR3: TGCGCCAGCAGCACCTGGACTAGCGGGGGGGCCTCCTACAATGAGCAGTTCTTC. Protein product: CASSTWTSGGASYNEQFF.

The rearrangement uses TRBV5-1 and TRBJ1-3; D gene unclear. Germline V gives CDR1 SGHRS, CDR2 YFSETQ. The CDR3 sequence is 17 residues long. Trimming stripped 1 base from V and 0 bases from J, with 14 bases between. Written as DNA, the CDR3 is TGCGCCAGCAGCTTGCGGTCGTCCGCCCTCTCTGGAAACACCATATATTTT. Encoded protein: CASSLRSSALSGNTIYF.

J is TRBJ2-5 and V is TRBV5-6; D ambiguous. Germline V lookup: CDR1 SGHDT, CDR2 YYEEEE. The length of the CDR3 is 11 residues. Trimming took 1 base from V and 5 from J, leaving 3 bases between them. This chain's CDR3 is CASSLRETQYF. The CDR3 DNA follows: TGTGCCAGCAGCTTGAGGGAGACCCAGTACTTC.

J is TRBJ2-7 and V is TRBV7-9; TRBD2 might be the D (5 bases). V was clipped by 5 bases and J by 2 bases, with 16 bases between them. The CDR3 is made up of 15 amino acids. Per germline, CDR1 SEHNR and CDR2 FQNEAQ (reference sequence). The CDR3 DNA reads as TGTGCCAGCAGCCCTAGCTGGAGCCTACCCTACGAGCAGTACTTC. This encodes CASSPSWSLPYEQYF.

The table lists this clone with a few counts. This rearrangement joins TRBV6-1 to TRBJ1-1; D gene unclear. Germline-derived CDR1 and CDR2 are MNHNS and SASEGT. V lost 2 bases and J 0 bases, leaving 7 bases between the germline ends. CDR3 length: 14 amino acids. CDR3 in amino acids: CASSELGLNTEAFF. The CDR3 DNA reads TGTGCCAGCAGTGAATTGGGTTTGAACACTGAAGCTTTCTTT.

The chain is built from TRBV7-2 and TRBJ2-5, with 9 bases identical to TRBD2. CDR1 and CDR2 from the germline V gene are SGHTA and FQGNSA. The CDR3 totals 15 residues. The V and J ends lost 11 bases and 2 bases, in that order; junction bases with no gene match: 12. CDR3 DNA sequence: TGTGCCTCCTGTTTAGAGGCGGGGGGGCAAGAGACCCAGTACTTC. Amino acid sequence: CASCLEAGGQETQYF.

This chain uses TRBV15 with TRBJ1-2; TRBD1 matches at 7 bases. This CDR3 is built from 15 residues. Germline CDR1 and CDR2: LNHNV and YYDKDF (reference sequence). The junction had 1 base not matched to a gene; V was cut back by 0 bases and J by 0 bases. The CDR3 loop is CATSREQGPNYGYTF. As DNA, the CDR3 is TGTGCCACCAGCAGAGAACAGGGGCCTAACTATGGCTACACCTTC.

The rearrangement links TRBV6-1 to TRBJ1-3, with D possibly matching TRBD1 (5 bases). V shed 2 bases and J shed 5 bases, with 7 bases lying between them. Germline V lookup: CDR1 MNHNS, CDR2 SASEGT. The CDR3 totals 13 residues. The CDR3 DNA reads TGTGCCAGCAGTGAACAGGGAAGAAACACCATATATTTT. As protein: CASSEQGRNTIYF.

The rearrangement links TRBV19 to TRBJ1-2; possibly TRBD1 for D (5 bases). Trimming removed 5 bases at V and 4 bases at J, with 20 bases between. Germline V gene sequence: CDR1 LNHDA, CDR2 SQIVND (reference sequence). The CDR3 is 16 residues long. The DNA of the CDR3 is TGTGCCAGTAGTCTCCACCAGGCAGGGAGGGCCTATGGCTACACCTTC. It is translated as CASSLHQAGRAYGYTF.

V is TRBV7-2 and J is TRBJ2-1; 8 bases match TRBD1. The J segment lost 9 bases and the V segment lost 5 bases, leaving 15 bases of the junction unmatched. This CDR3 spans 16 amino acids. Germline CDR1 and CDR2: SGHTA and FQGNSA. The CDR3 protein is CASSDRRTGPYGEQFF. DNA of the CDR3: TGTGCCAGCAGCGACCGGAGGACAGGGCCCTATGGTGAGCAGTTCTTC.

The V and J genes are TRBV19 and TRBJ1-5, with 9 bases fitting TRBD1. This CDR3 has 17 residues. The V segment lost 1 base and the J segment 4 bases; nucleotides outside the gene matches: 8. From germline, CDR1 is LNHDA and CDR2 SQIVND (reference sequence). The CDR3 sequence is CASSIGGTGTGNQPQHF. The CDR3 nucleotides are TGTGCCAGTAGTATAGGAGGGACCGGGACAGGGAATCAGCCCCAGCATTTT.

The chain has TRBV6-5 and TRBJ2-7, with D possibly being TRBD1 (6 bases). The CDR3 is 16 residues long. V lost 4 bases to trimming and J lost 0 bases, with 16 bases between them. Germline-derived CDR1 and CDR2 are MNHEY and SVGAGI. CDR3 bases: TGTGCCAGCAGTTCCCCCAGGGGACAAAGCTCCTACGAGCAGTACTTC. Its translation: CASSSPRGQSSYEQYF.

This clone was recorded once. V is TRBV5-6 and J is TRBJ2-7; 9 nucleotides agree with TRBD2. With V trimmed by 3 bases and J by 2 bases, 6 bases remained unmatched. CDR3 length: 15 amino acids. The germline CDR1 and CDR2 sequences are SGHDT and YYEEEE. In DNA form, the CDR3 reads TGTGCCAGCAGCTCGATGACTAGCGGCCCCTACGAGCAGTACTTC. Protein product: CASSSMTSGPYEQYF. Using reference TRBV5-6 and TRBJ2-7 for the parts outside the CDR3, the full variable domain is DAGVTQSPTHLIKTRGQQVTLRCSPKSGHDTVSWYQQALGQGPQFIFQYYEEEERQRGNFPDRFSGHQFPNYSSELNVNALLLGDSALYLCASSSMTSGPYEQYFGPGTRLTVT.

This CDR3 is CASSPPRDRGGYTF. The CDR3 DNA sequence: TGCGCCAGCAGCCCCCCCAGGGATCGGGGTGGCTACACCTTC. The V and J genes are TRBV4-1 and TRBJ1-2; tentatively, D is TRBD1 (5 bases). Trimming stripped 4 bases from V and 7 bases from J, with 16 bases between. The germline CDR1 and CDR2 sequences are MGHRA and YSYEKL. This CDR3 comprises 14 residues.

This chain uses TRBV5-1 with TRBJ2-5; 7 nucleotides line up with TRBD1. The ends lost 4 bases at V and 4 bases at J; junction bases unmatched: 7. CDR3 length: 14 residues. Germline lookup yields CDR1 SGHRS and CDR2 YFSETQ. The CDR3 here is CASSTTGVGETQYF. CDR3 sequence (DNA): TGCGCCAGCAGCACCACAGGGGTTGGAGAGACCCAGTACTTC.

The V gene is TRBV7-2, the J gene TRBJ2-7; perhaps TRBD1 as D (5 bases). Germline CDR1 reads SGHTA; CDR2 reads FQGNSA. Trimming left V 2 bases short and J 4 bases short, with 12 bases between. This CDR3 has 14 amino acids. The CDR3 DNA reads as TGTGCCAGCAGCTTACAGGGAATAACATACGAGCAGTACTTC. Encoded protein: CASSLQGITYEQYF.